The entry that follows covers one TCR beta chain sequence. Its antigen is undetermined. With V trimmed by 3 bases and J by 9 bases, 8 bases remained unmatched. The CDR3 is 14 amino acids. CDR1 and CDR2 from the germline V gene are LNHDA and SQIVND (reference sequence). The data were obtained in a study of T cells in localized non-small cell lung cancer. Whole-study findings and limits: Median 57 top-100 tumor clones were shared with paired adjacent lung. Only one tumor region went through sequencing, so heterogeneity may still be there. Density of T cells in blood, when higher, went with longer overall survival. Highest T cell clonality was seen in uninvolved adjacent lung, surpassing that measured in tumor.

Generated by immunoSEQ multiplex PCR, the TCRdb table keeps only in-frame clones and is missing some. Among roughly 26,000 clones listed, around nine tenths were seen once. This receptor was obtained from a female donor at least 60 years old with stage II squamous cell lung carcinoma. The input for sequencing was peripheral blood, taken before any cancer treatment. The chain carries TRBV19 and TRBJ2-1; 7 bases are a match to TRBD2. Written as DNA, the CDR3 is TGTGCCAGTAGTATGGGATCCGGGAGGATTGAGCAGTTCTTC. Amino acids: CASSMGSGRIEQFF.